The entry that follows covers one T cell receptor (beta chain) sequence. What it binds is not known. This sample is drawn from a study of T cells in pancreatic ductal adenocarcinoma. Selected pancreatic ductal adenocarcinoma patients had undergone surgery without neoadjuvant therapy. The CDR3 spans 16 residues. Germline-derived CDR1 and CDR2 are SGHVS and FNYEAQ. Trimming took off 1 base at V and 6 bases at J, with 18 bases between the two ends. Assay used: immunoSEQ multiplex PCR; TCRdb lists only in-frame clones, some missing. Here the sample spans more than 85,000 clones, over 90% being singletons. Study-wide findings and caveats: Mean clonality was approximately 0.12 in tumors and about 0.07 in blood, not significantly different. Tumor samples had fewer productive templates and approximately 7.9-fold fewer unique clonotypes than blood.

Specimen: PBMCs. This receptor was identified in a human donor with pancreatic ductal adenocarcinoma. This chain uses TRBV7-6 with TRBJ2-5; D unclear. DNA for the CDR3: TGTGCCAGCAGCTTAGATTCGATGGTAGAGAGTAAGACCCAGTACTTC. Translating gives CASSLDSMVESKTQYF.